Detailed here is one TCR beta chain. The antigen is undetermined. One end of the junction varies from germline; a read error may be responsible. This CDR3 comprises 14 residues. CDR1 is ENHRY, CDR2 SYGVKD, per germline. During its preparation, the TCRbeta library received unique molecular identifiers. TCRdb redid the calling of the PCR reads with MiXCR, one entry per CDR3 protein. The sample lists 450,000 to 700,000 distinct CDR3 sequences; around 27% were seen once. This record comes from a study of T-cell reconstitution after alpha-beta-depleted transplantation in children. Study-wide results and caveats: There were reportedly several hundred expanded graft clones from which alpha-beta T cells came about two months after transplant. It was newly produced T cells that mostly accounted for T-cell counts and diversity one year after transplant. The origin of high day-60 TCRbeta diversity in some patients lay in surviving recipient T cells and thymic progenitors.

Sample: PBMCs, taken before TCRalphabeta/CD19-depleted stem cell transplant. The chain carries TRBV10-3 and TRBJ2-5; 7 positions match TRBD2. The sequence was obtained from a boy younger than two with Wiskott-Aldrich syndrome, due to receive a stem cell transplant. This chain's CDR3 is CAISRGRDHETQYF. The CDR3 DNA follows: TGTGCCATCAGTCGCGGGAGAGACCACGAGACCCAGTACTTC.